This TCR beta chain was sequenced for a study of cytomegalovirus exposure and HLA in healthy donors. Points from the study as a whole: A missense variant in DCLRE1C was later tied to TCR beta V- and J-gene trimming.

The PCR used 60 Vbeta and 13 Jbeta primers. Per the authors' pipeline: A later analysis counted about 80 million unique TCR beta chains, 9.5 million to 13 million shared. Using immunoSEQ multiplex PCR, the repertoire was profiled, and TCRdb retains in-frame clones only, with some absent. V and J calls and clone size are as listed in that table; D and trimming were resolved from the DNA. The table lists 95,000 to 150,000 clones, around 80% of them singletons. There are a few counts of this clone. Its specificity is not known. Germline V gene lookup returns CDR1 LNHDA and CDR2 SQIVND (reference sequence). The CDR3 has 17 amino acids. V dropped 5 bases and J dropped 1; count of bases not matched to a gene: 11.

The source is a man aged 25 to 45 in good health and CMV-seronegative. The chain employs TRBV19 and TRBJ1-5; TRBD1 matches 7 bases. The sample taken for sequencing was PBMCs. Here the CDR3 DNA reads TGTGCCAGTAGTGACGGGACGGGACAGTGGAGCAATCAGCCCCAGCATTTT. It translates to CASSDGTGQWSNQPQHF. Together with reference TRBV19 and TRBJ1-5, the CDR3 gives the full variable domain: DGGITQSPKYLFRKEGQNVTLSCEQNLNHDAMYWYRQDPGQGLRLIYYSQIVNDFQKGDIAEGYSVSREKKESFPLTVTSAQKNPTAFYLCASSDGTGQWSNQPQHFGDGTRLSIL.